Sequencing of this T cell receptor beta chain was carried out in a study of blood T cell repertoires in COVID-19. Study-level background: Samples came from the United States, Italy and Spain, spanning acute and convalescent COVID-19. Sample material is recorded as cDNA or gDNA derived from T cells, B-cell-depleted T cells, or PBMCs.

Sequencing was performed with immunoSEQ multiplex PCR; in TCRdb, only in-frame clones are kept and a portion is missing. The sample has roughly 280,000 clones, approximately 89% seen once. With V trimmed by 2 bases and J by 2 bases, 7 bases remained unmatched. CDR3 size: 16 residues. From germline, CDR1 is LGHDT and CDR2 YNNKEL (reference sequence). The material sequenced was peripheral blood. This TCR derives from a man in his forties or fifties with active or convalescent COVID-19. This chain uses TRBV3-1 (or the pseudogene TRBV3-2) with TRBJ2-7; 9 positions match TRBD1. CDR3 bases: TGTGCCAGCAGCCAATATGATGGACAGGGGCCCTACGAGCAGTACTTC. It specifies CASSQYDGQGPYEQYF.